This T cell receptor (beta chain) was sequenced during a study of human T cells and chemical hapten exposure. There are 12 residues in the CDR3. V lost 5 bases to trimming and J lost 4 bases, with 9 bases between them. A few counts support this clonotype. Time point indicated: patch test 3, about 24 weeks after DPC sensitization. Treatment noted: therapeutic diphenylcyclopropenone sensitization with weekly scalp DPC. Blood collection happened ahead of applying each patch test. During construction of the library, unique molecular identifiers were attached to individual cDNA molecules for quantitative, reproducible TCR counting. MiXCR, run by TCRdb on the RACE reads, gives a single entry per CDR3 protein. In the table there are approximately 97,000 distinct CDR3 sequences, about 28% of which are singletons.

This TCR was sampled from a man in his forties with alopecia areata. Some clones in this sample may be carry-over from other donors' samples. The V gene is TRBV12-3 or TRBV12-4, the J gene TRBJ2-7; D ambiguous. Specimen: whole blood, collected in connection with sensitization to the hapten diphenylcyclopropenone (DPC). CDR3 in amino acids: CASSLGDYEQYF. The CDR3, as DNA: TGTGCCAGCAGTCTTGGCGATTACGAGCAGTACTTC.